One sample yielded the 24 T cell receptor beta chains listed below, sequenced in a study of T cell responses to AZD1222 COVID-19 vaccine (dated by TCRdb to the early 2020s). The method was the immunoSEQ multiplex PCR assay. This is the immuneACCESS table as TCRdb keeps it, with only in-frame sequences that have V and J called. A part of the clones is gone; compared with another copy, unresolved V genes explain less than half, and the rest is unexplained. The sample table contains fewer than 100,000 clones; only one count was recorded for about nine tenths of them. The ten top clones hold approximately 15% of the sample. The time point label, as the study defines it: about 28 days (+/-7) after the second vaccine dose. The sequenced sample was peripheral blood, obtained 28 days after the second AZD1222 dose. Receptors were obtained from an adult who received the AZD1222 COVID-19 vaccine.

The V gene is TRBV4-1, the J gene TRBJ1-1; maybe TRBD1 (6 bases). The CDR3 has 14 residues. Germline CDR1 MGHRA, CDR2 YSYEKL. V was pared by 0 bases and J by 5 bases, with 10 bases between. The CDR3 DNA reads as TGCGCCAGCAGCCAAGAGAGGGGGGTAACTGAAGCTTTCTTT. This encodes CASSQERGVTEAFF.

The rearrangement joins TRBV5-8 to TRBJ1-1, with a possible D match to TRBD1 (6 bases). Between the trimmed V and J ends, which lost 2 bases and 0 bases, there was a span of 11 bases. Germline V CDR1 and CDR2: SGHTS, YDEGEE. The CDR3 runs to 15 residues. The CDR3 loop reads CASSLLGQLNTEAFF. CDR3 sequence (DNA): TGTGCCAGCAGCTTACTGGGACAATTGAACACTGAAGCTTTCTTT.

This clone was observed a handful of times. The chain is built from TRBV14 and TRBJ2-1; TRBD2 aligns across 13 bases. The ends lost 5 bases at V and 8 bases at J; junction bases unmatched: 15. There are 18 residues in the CDR3. CDR1 is SGHDN and CDR2 is FVKESK in the germline V gene. DNA of the CDR3: TGTGCCAGCAGCTTTGCACTAGCGGGAGGGCGAAGGGGCCATGAGCAGTTCTTC. Translation: CASSFALAGGRRGHEQFF.

The chain is built from TRBV11-3 and TRBJ2-3; perhaps D is TRBD1 or TRBD2 (5 bases each). CDR1 and CDR2 (germline): SGHNT, YENEEA. The CDR3 length is 15 residues. V lost 8 bases, J lost 3 bases, and 18 bases lay in between. CDR3 in amino acids: CASGPGAGETDTQYF. The DNA for the CDR3 is TGTGCCAGCGGGCCCGGGGCGGGTGAGACAGATACGCAGTATTTT.

The chain recombines TRBV2 with TRBJ1-2; 7 nucleotides line up with TRBD1. Germline V lookup: CDR1 SNHLY, CDR2 FYNNEI. The CDR3 consists of 12 residues. The V gene end was trimmed by 8 bases and the J gene end by 6 bases; junction bases not matched to a gene: 6. DNA of the CDR3: TGTGCCAGCCCTGACAGGGTGAATGGCTACACCTTC. Its translation: CASPDRVNGYTF.

The V gene is TRBV5-1, the J gene TRBJ2-1; 13 nucleotides match TRBD2. After removal of 4 bases from V and 5 bases from J, the junction contained 6 bases not matched to a gene. The CDR3 is made up of 16 amino acids. In germline, CDR1 is SGHRS, CDR2 YFSETQ. The chain's CDR3 is CASSRTGLAGDNEQFF. The CDR3 nucleotides are TGCGCCAGCAGCCGAACCGGACTAGCGGGAGACAATGAGCAGTTCTTC.

This rearrangement joins TRBV7-9 to TRBJ2-6; no reliable D call. Per germline, CDR1 SEHNR and CDR2 FQNEAQ (reference sequence). This CDR3 is built from 16 residues. V gave up 1 base and J gave up 2 bases, with 9 bases separating them. CDR3 residues: CASSLDLIAGANVLTF. The CDR3 DNA sequence: TGTGCCAGCAGCTTAGACTTGATAGCTGGGGCCAACGTCCTGACTTTC.

The V and J genes are TRBV9 and TRBJ2-7; 9 nucleotides line up with TRBD2. This CDR3 contains 15 residues. CDR1 and CDR2 from the germline V gene are SGDLS and YYNGEE. J was trimmed by 0 bases and V by 2 bases; bases with no gene match: 3. CDR3 residues: CASSVTSGLSYEQYF. Here the CDR3 DNA reads TGTGCCAGCAGCGTTACTAGCGGGCTCTCCTACGAGCAGTACTTC. Filled out from reference TRBV9 and TRBJ2-7, the complete variable domain reads DSGVTQTPKHLITATGQRVTLRCSPRSGDLSVYWYQQSLDQGLQFLIQYYNGEERAKGNILERFSAQQFPDLHSELNLSSLELGDSALYFCASSVTSGLSYEQYFGPGTRLTVT.

This clone was recorded once. This chain links TRBV6-5 with TRBJ1-1; maybe TRBD1 (5 bases). This CDR3 region has 14 residues. With 4 bases removed from V and 6 bases from J, the gap between germline ends came to 15 bases. Looked up from germline, CDR1 is MNHEY and CDR2 is SVGAGI. CDR3 sequence: CASSFDRGRAEAFF. DNA for the CDR3: TGTGCCAGCAGTTTTGACAGAGGCCGCGCTGAAGCTTTCTTT.

This clone was detected once. The V gene is TRBV6-5, the J gene TRBJ1-6, with 10 nucleotides matching TRBD1. Germline CDR1 and CDR2: MNHEY and SVGAGI. The CDR3 spans 15 residues. With V trimmed by 7 bases and J by 9 bases, 9 bases remained unmatched. The CDR3 DNA reads TGTGCCAGCACTACTTACGGACAGGGGGGTTCACCCCTCCACTTT. Encoded protein: CASTTYGQGGSPLHF.

V is TRBV2 and J is TRBJ1-5; D is unresolved. V gave up 1 base and J gave up 11 bases, with 18 bases separating them. This CDR3 has 15 amino acids. Germline V gene data show CDR1 as SNHLY and CDR2 as FYNNEI. The CDR3, as DNA: TGTGCCAGCAGTGAAGGGTTGGGCAGGACGGTAGCCCAGCATTTT. Residues: CASSEGLGRTVAQHF.

The V call is TRBV10-3, the J call TRBJ2-2; possible D gene TRBD2, 5 bases. CDR1 and CDR2 (germline): ENHRY, SYGVKD. V was pared by 7 bases and J by 2 bases, with 17 bases between. The CDR3 is 16 amino acids. CDR3 residues: CAITPSRGINTGELFF. CDR3 nucleotide sequence: TGTGCCATCACCCCCTCGAGAGGGATCAACACCGGGGAGCTGTTTTTT.

J is TRBJ1-2 and V is TRBV2, with 8 bases matching TRBD1. The CDR3 has 12 amino acids. Germline trimming cut 6 bases from V and 8 bases from J; bases unmatched to any gene: 5. Germline lookup yields CDR1 SNHLY and CDR2 FYNNEI. As DNA, the CDR3 is TGTGCCAGCAGCGGACAGGGCTGGGGCTACACCTTC. Translated, it gives CASSGQGWGYTF.

The DNA of the CDR3 is TGTGCCAGCAGGTCACAGGGCGATGAGCAGTTCTTC. Protein sequence: CASRSQGDEQFF. V is TRBV6-5 and J is TRBJ2-1; D is possibly TRBD1 (6 bases). The V gene lost 6 bases and the J gene lost 8 bases, with 11 bases spanning the gap. CDR3 size: 12 residues. Germline V lookup: CDR1 MNHEY, CDR2 SVGAGI.

This clone was detected only once. The chain links TRBV7-6 to TRBJ1-2; D unclear. CDR3 length: 18 amino acids. Germline V CDR1 and CDR2: SGHVS, FNYEAQ. V gave up 1 base and J gave up 7 bases, with 25 bases separating them. The CDR3 DNA reads as TGTGCCAGCAGCTTAGGGCCTCCGGGATCCGGGTTCAGCAGTGGCTACACCTTC. Encoded protein: CASSLGPPGSGFSSGYTF. The full variable domain, its missing parts supplied by reference TRBV7-6 and TRBJ1-2, is GAGVSQSPRYKVTKRGQDVALRCDPISGHVSLYWYRQALGQGPEFLTYFNYEAQQDKSGLPNDRFSAERPEGSISTLTIQRTEQRDSAMYRCASSLGPPGSGFSSGYTFGSGTRLTVV.

This sequence joins TRBV6-2 or TRBV6-3 and TRBJ2-2; D is perhaps TRBD1 (6 bases). Germline V gives CDR1 MNHEY, CDR2 SVGEGT. The CDR3 contains 14 residues. V lost 4 bases and J 5 bases, leaving 11 bases between the germline ends. This chain's CDR3 is CASSWDIGTGELFF. CDR3 DNA: TGTGCCAGCAGTTGGGACATCGGAACCGGGGAGCTGTTTTTT.

This clone has only a few counts. The V gene is TRBV5-6, the J gene TRBJ2-2; perhaps TRBD1 as D (6 bases). The V and J ends lost 0 bases and 4 bases respectively, with 13 bases between them. There are 16 residues in the CDR3. CDR1 is SGHDT, CDR2 YYEEEE, per germline. Here the CDR3 reads CASSLALQGGTGELFF. CDR3 bases: TGTGCCAGCAGCTTGGCGCTACAGGGTGGCACCGGGGAGCTGTTTTTT.

Here the CDR3 DNA reads TGTGCCTGGAGCGAACGGGATCAGCCCCAGCATTTT. This encodes CAWSERDQPQHF. V is TRBV30 and J is TRBJ1-5; D is uncertain. V lost 3 bases, J lost 5 bases, and 8 bases lay in between. CDR1 is GTSNPN and CDR2 is SVGIG in the germline V gene (reference sequence). The CDR3 runs 12 residues.

J is TRBJ2-7 and V is TRBV7-9, with a possible D match to TRBD2 (6 bases). CDR1 is SEHNR and CDR2 is FQNEAQ in the germline V gene (reference sequence). The CDR3 covers 15 residues. With 7 bases removed from V and 3 bases from J, the gap between germline ends came to 19 bases. The CDR3 sequence is CASTSSRTGDYEQYF. The CDR3 nucleotides are TGTGCCAGCACCTCTTCGAGGACGGGAGACTACGAGCAGTACTTC.

The genes are TRBV6-4 and TRBJ2-1; 9 positions agree with TRBD1. Germline values: CDR1 MRHNA, CDR2 SNTAGT. The J segment lost 7 bases and the V segment lost 5 bases, leaving 9 bases of the junction unmatched. This CDR3 spans 15 amino acids. CDR3 protein: CASSKQGAHGNEQFF. DNA of the CDR3: TGTGCCAGCAGTAAACAGGGGGCTCATGGAAATGAGCAGTTCTTC.

This chain connects TRBV9 to TRBJ1-6; 7 bases agree with TRBD1. The J segment lost 13 bases and the V segment lost 3 bases, leaving 13 bases of the junction unmatched. This CDR3 is built from 15 residues. Germline lookup yields CDR1 SGDLS and CDR2 YYNGEE. The CDR3 DNA follows: TGTGCCAGCAGCGAGAGGGGGACAGCGGCTTCGCCCCTCCACTTT. It yields the protein CASSERGTAASPLHF. Filled out from reference TRBV9 and TRBJ1-6, the complete variable domain reads DSGVTQTPKHLITATGQRVTLRCSPRSGDLSVYWYQQSLDQGLQFLIQYYNGEERAKGNILERFSAQQFPDLHSELNLSSLELGDSALYFCASSERGTAASPLHFGNGTRLTVT.

The J gene is TRBJ2-2, the V gene TRBV4-1; 11 bases map to TRBD2. Germline CDR1 and CDR2: MGHRA and YSYEKL. Losses at the gene ends were 0 bases for V and 11 bases for J; bases not matched to a gene: 8. The CDR3 spans 16 residues. The CDR3 region has the DNA TGCGCCAGCAGCCAAGATTCCCTAGCGGGAGGCCTTGAGCTGTTTTTT. Its protein is CASSQDSLAGGLELFF.

This chain uses TRBV11-3 with TRBJ2-2; D remains ambiguous. Germline values: CDR1 SGHNT, CDR2 YENEEA. The CDR3 contains 12 residues. Trimming left V 5 bases short and J 5 bases short, with 6 bases between. This CDR3 reads CASSTQTGELFF. CDR3 DNA sequence: TGTGCCAGCAGCACCCAAACCGGGGAGCTGTTTTTT. The whole variable domain, filled in from reference TRBV11-3 and TRBJ2-2, reads EAGVVQSPRYKIIEKKQPVAFWCNPISGHNTLYWYLQNLGQGPELLIRYENEEAVDDSQLPKDRFSAERLKGVDSTLKIQPAELGDSAVYLCASSTQTGELFFGEGSRLTVL.

The J gene is TRBJ2-3, the V gene TRBV4-1; D is unresolved. Per germline, CDR1 MGHRA and CDR2 YSYEKL. V lost 3 bases and J 0 bases, leaving 19 bases between the germline ends. This CDR3 spans 18 amino acids. The CDR3 DNA is TGCGCCAGCAGCCAGCCCCTCGGATGGGGATCTAGCACAGATACGCAGTATTTT. It specifies CASSQPLGWGSSTDTQYF.